The 25 T cell receptor beta chains reported below all come from one sample, sequenced in a study of PD-1 blockade in classical Hodgkin lymphoma. As to time point: cycle 4 day 1 (C4D1), after six to seven weeks of nivolumab. Relapse was seen in all patients after autologous stem cell transplantation, and brentuximab vedotin exposure was variable. Generated by immunoSEQ multiplex PCR, the TCRdb table keeps only in-frame clones and is missing some. The table shows around 45,000 clones, with around 80% occurring only once. The input for sequencing was peripheral blood mononuclear cells (PBMCs), taken before the fourth cycle of nivolumab. The receptors were gathered from a human donor with classical Hodgkin lymphoma.

This CDR3 reads CASSSRDRGYKQYF. CDR3 DNA sequence: TGTGCCAGCAGCTCCCGGGACAGGGGGTACAAGCAGTACTTC. The rearrangement joins TRBV11-2 to TRBJ2-7, with 11 bases aligning to TRBD1. Trimming took 4 bases from V and 8 from J; bases not matched to a gene: 7. Germline-derived CDR1 and CDR2 are SGHAT and FQNNGV. The CDR3 totals 14 residues.

This chain connects TRBV7-3 to TRBJ1-3, with TRBD1 matching over 7 bases. Unmatched junction bases numbered 6, after V lost 5 bases and J lost 2 bases. CDR3 length equals 15 residues. Looked up from germline, CDR1 is SGHTA and CDR2 is FQGTGA. DNA of the CDR3: TGTGCCAGCAGCCGGGACAGTAATACTGGAAACACCATATATTTT. Residues: CASSRDSNTGNTIYF.

This clone has just a few counts. The rearrangement links TRBV7-2 to TRBJ2-7, with 8 bases aligning to TRBD1. The trim removed 2 bases at V and 4 bases at J, leaving 4 bases unmatched. Germline V gene data show CDR1 as SGHTA and CDR2 as FQGNSA. There are 14 residues in the CDR3. The CDR3 spells CASSLSGGGYEQYF. The CDR3 DNA is TGTGCCAGCAGCTTATCAGGGGGCGGGTACGAGCAGTACTTC.

This chain links TRBV2 with TRBJ2-7; perhaps TRBD2 as D (5 bases). V shed 4 bases and J shed 0 bases, with 7 bases lying between them. The CDR3 runs 13 residues. Germline loops: CDR1 SNHLY, CDR2 FYNNEI. The CDR3 reads CASSGTFSYEQYF. Written as DNA, the CDR3 is TGTGCCAGCAGTGGGACTTTCTCCTACGAGCAGTACTTC.

J is TRBJ1-2 and V is TRBV2, with 7 nucleotides matching TRBD1. The CDR3 extends over 15 amino acids. The V segment lost 2 bases and the J segment 4 bases; nucleotides outside the gene matches: 7. In germline, CDR1 is SNHLY, CDR2 FYNNEI. The CDR3 region is CASSERTGTVYGYTF. The CDR3 bases are TGTGCCAGCAGTGAAAGGACAGGCACTGTCTATGGCTACACCTTC.

The J gene is TRBJ2-5, the V gene TRBV7-2; D is unresolved. The V gene lost 2 bases and the J gene lost 0 bases, with 7 bases spanning the gap. The CDR3 is made up of 14 amino acids. The germline gives CDR1 SGHTA, CDR2 FQGNSA. The CDR3 DNA follows: TGTGCCAGCAGCTTAATTAGCTACCAAGAGACCCAGTACTTC. This sequence encodes CASSLISYQETQYF. The full variable domain, with the rest looked up from reference TRBV7-2 and TRBJ2-5, is GAGVSQSPSNKVTEKGKDVELRCDPISGHTALYWYRQSLGQGLEFLIYFQGNSAPDKSGLPSDRFSAERTGGSVSTLTIQRTQQEDSAVYLCASSLISYQETQYFGPGTRLLVL.

The chain recombines TRBV28 with TRBJ2-5; no reliable D call. Trimming stripped 6 bases from V and 1 base from J, with 9 bases between. Germline CDR1 is MDHEN and CDR2 is SYDVKM. This CDR3 region has 13 residues. CDR3 bases: TGTGCCAGCAGGTGGGCGTCCCAAGAGACCCAGTACTTC. Protein: CASRWASQETQYF.

The chain is built from TRBV18 and TRBJ1-1; no firm D call. V lost 0 bases and J lost 3, with 8 bases in between. Germline CDR1 reads KGHSH; CDR2 reads LQKENI. The length of the CDR3 is 14 residues. The CDR3 is CASSPPAADTEAFF. The CDR3, as DNA: TGTGCCAGCTCACCACCGGCCGCCGACACTGAAGCTTTCTTT. The variable domain in full, completed from reference TRBV18 and TRBJ1-1, reads NAGVMQNPRHLVRRRGQEARLRCSPMKGHSHVYWYRQLPEEGLKFMVYLQKENIIDESGMPKERFSAEFPKEGPSILRIQQVVRGDSAAYFCASSPPAADTEAFFGQGTRLTVV.

The chain carries TRBV9 and TRBJ1-3; no clear D. V lost 0 bases to trimming and J lost 4 bases, with 14 bases between them. There are 16 residues in the CDR3. Per germline, CDR1 SGDLS and CDR2 YYNGEE. The CDR3 bases are TGTGCCAGCAGCGTAGCCCTCTGGGGAAACGGAAACACCATATATTTT. It specifies CASSVALWGNGNTIYF.

The chain joins TRBV19 to TRBJ2-1, with 10 bases identical to TRBD2. The V and J ends lost 5 bases and 7 bases, in that order; junction bases with no gene match: 8. CDR1 is LNHDA, CDR2 SQIVND, per germline (reference sequence). CDR3 size: 15 residues. The CDR3, as DNA: TGTGCCAGTAGTTCACTGAGCGGGGGGGCGAATGAGCAGTTCTTC. Protein product: CASSSLSGGANEQFF.

This chain joins TRBV14 and TRBJ1-5; D gene ambiguous. The germline gives CDR1 SGHDN, CDR2 FVKESK. The length of the CDR3 is 12 residues. V was cut by 3 bases and J by 10 bases, with 10 bases left in between. In DNA, the CDR3 is TGTGCCAGCAGCCAGGGTTTGGGCCCCCAGCATTTT. It is translated as CASSQGLGPQHF.

This clone was counted only a few times. The chain couples TRBV5-1 to TRBJ2-1; D not resolved. V lost 4 bases, J lost 2 bases, and 13 bases lay in between. This CDR3 has 15 amino acids. Germline CDR1 reads SGHRS; CDR2 reads YFSETQ. The CDR3 bases are TGCGCCAGCAGCCCCACGCCGGCTACCTACAATGAGCAGTTCTTC. Protein sequence: CASSPTPATYNEQFF.

The V call is TRBV11-3, the J call TRBJ2-5; D is possibly TRBD2 (6 bases). Germline assignment: CDR1 SGHNT and CDR2 YENEEA. Trimming stripped 3 bases from V and 4 bases from J, with 15 bases between. The CDR3 is 15 amino acids. CDR3 loop: CASSFQAGLGETQYF. The CDR3 bases are TGTGCCAGCAGCTTTCAAGCGGGCCTCGGAGAGACCCAGTACTTC.

This clone occurred a few times. Other DNA sequences within the sample encode an identical CDR3. V gene TRBV11-2 combines with J gene TRBJ1-1; D remains ambiguous. CDR1 and CDR2 from the germline V gene are SGHAT and FQNNGV. CDR3 size: 13 residues. The V end was cut by 1 base, the J end by 2 bases, with 5 bases between. The CDR3 here is CASSLGLNTEAFF. The CDR3 DNA is TGTGCCAGCAGCTTAGGACTAAACACTGAAGCTTTCTTT.

This clone was counted only a few times. The chain employs TRBV30 and TRBJ1-1; possible D gene TRBD1, 5 bases. The ends were cut back, 1 base at V and 0 bases at J, with 9 bases in the middle. This CDR3 has 14 amino acids. CDR1 and CDR2 (germline): GTSNPN, SVGIG (reference sequence). In DNA form, the CDR3 reads TGTGCCTGGAGTGCGCAGGGCATGAACACTGAAGCTTTCTTT. Its translation: CAWSAQGMNTEAFF.

The rearrangement uses TRBV7-2 and TRBJ1-6, with D perhaps matching TRBD1 (5 bases). Germline V gives CDR1 SGHTA, CDR2 FQGNSA. The CDR3 length is 14 residues. Trimming left V 2 bases short and J 8 bases short, with 10 bases between. For the CDR3, the DNA is TGTGCCAGCAGCTTATCCCAGGGATATTCACCCCTCCACTTT. Its protein product is CASSLSQGYSPLHF. Combining the CDR3 with reference TRBV7-2 and TRBJ1-6 gives the whole variable domain GAGVSQSPSNKVTEKGKDVELRCDPISGHTALYWYRQSLGQGLEFLIYFQGNSAPDKSGLPSDRFSAERTGGSVSTLTIQRTQQEDSAVYLCASSLSQGYSPLHFGNGTRLTVT.

The rearrangement uses TRBV7-2 and TRBJ2-7; possible D gene TRBD1, 5 bases. The ends were cut back, 7 bases at V and 3 bases at J, with 13 bases in the middle. CDR1 is SGHTA and CDR2 is FQGNSA in the germline V gene. The CDR3 consists of 13 residues. CDR3 protein: CASTTKQDYEQYF. The CDR3, as DNA: TGTGCCAGCACCACAAAACAGGACTACGAGCAGTACTTC.

This clone showed up just a few times. The rearrangement links TRBV6-6 to TRBJ1-5; D perhaps matches TRBD1 (5 bases). V gave up 8 bases and J gave up 2 bases, with 10 bases separating them. This CDR3 spans 13 amino acids. The germline gives CDR1 MNHNY, CDR2 SVGAGI (reference sequence). The CDR3 region is CASSWGGNQPQHF. The CDR3 DNA reads TGTGCCAGCTCGTGGGGCGGCAATCAGCCCCAGCATTTT.

This clone was detected once. V is TRBV5-1 and J is TRBJ1-2, with a tentative D call TRBD1 (5 bases). V dropped 4 bases and J dropped 7 bases, with 11 bases sitting between them. Germline loops: CDR1 SGHRS, CDR2 YFSETQ. The CDR3 is 12 residues long. The CDR3 DNA follows: TGCGCCAGCAGCGCGCAGGGTATTGGCTACACCTTC. Its protein product is CASSAQGIGYTF. The full variable domain, completed using reference TRBV5-1 and TRBJ1-2, is KAGVTQTPRYLIKTRGQQVTLSCSPISGHRSVSWYQQTPGQGLQFLFEYFSETQRNKGNFPGRFSGRQFSNSRSEMNVSTLELGDSALYLCASSAQGIGYTFGSGTRLTVV.

V and J are TRBV29-1 and TRBJ2-3, with 9 bases aligning to TRBD1. The germline V gene encodes CDR1 SQVTM and CDR2 ANQGSEA. The CDR3 spans 14 residues. The J segment lost 0 bases and the V segment lost 3 bases, leaving 1 base of the junction unmatched. The CDR3, as DNA: TGCAGCGTTGAGGGACAGGGCAGCACAGATACGCAGTATTTT. Protein sequence: CSVEGQGSTDTQYF.

CDR3: CASSLERTGVKTQYF. In nucleotides, the CDR3 is TGTGCCAGCAGCTTGGAGCGGACAGGGGTAAAGACCCAGTACTTC. The chain carries TRBV5-6 and TRBJ2-5, with TRBD1 matching 9 bases. There are 15 residues in the CDR3. The V gene's germline CDR1 is SGHDT and CDR2 YYEEEE. After removal of 0 bases from V and 6 bases from J, the junction contained 6 bases not matched to a gene.

This chain connects TRBV19 to TRBJ1-5; 7 bases are shared with TRBD1. The CDR3 runs 14 residues. Germline trimming cut 10 bases from V and 2 bases from J; bases unmatched to any gene: 8. CDR1 LNHDA and CDR2 SQIVND come from the germline V gene (reference sequence). The CDR3 spells CATSQGIGNQPQHF. CDR3 coding DNA: TGTGCCACCTCACAGGGGATTGGCAATCAGCCCCAGCATTTT.

J is TRBJ2-7 and V is TRBV28; 7 bases are a match to TRBD1. Germline trimming cut 4 bases from V and 0 bases from J; bases unmatched to any gene: 9. CDR1 MDHEN and CDR2 SYDVKM come from the germline V gene. CDR3 size: 16 residues. The CDR3 nucleotides are TGTGCCAGCAGTTCTACCAGACAGGGCCCCTCCTACGAGCAGTACTTC. Its protein is CASSSTRQGPSYEQYF.

The gene calls are TRBV30 and TRBJ2-7, with D perhaps given as TRBD1 or TRBD2 (6 bases each). V shed 5 bases and J shed 3 bases, with 17 bases lying between them. The CDR3 contains 14 residues. CDR1 GTSNPN and CDR2 SVGIG come from the germline V gene (reference sequence). CDR3 sequence (DNA): TGTGCCTGGGGTTCGGTCGAGGGGGGCTACGAGCAGTACTTC. Translated: CAWGSVEGGYEQYF.

This clone was seen many times. The V gene is TRBV5-4, the J gene TRBJ2-1; 7 positions match TRBD2. CDR3 length: 13 amino acids. CDR1 SGHNT and CDR2 YYREEE come from the germline V gene (reference sequence). V lost 4 bases, J lost 3 bases, and 1 base stayed unmatched. The CDR3 protein is CASSGTNYNEQFF. CDR3 DNA sequence: TGTGCCAGCAGCGGGACTAACTACAATGAGCAGTTCTTC.